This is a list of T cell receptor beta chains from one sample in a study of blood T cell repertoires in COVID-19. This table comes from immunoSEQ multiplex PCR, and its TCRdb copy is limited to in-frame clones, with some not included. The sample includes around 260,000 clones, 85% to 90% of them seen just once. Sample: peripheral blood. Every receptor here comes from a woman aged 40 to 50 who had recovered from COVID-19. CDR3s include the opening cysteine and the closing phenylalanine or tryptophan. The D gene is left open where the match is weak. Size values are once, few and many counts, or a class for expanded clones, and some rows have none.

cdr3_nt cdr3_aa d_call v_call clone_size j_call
TGTGCCACCAGCAGAGATCTGAGCTCTGGAAACACCATATATTTT CATSRDLSSGNTIYF NA TRBV15 few TRBJ1-3
TGTGCCAGCAGCCTCCCAGGAGGCGGCGGCTACACCTTC CASSLPGGGGYTF NA TRBV5-4 NA TRBJ1-2
TGTGCCAGTAGTAGGGGGGGCGTTAGGCAGCCCCAGCATTTT CASSRGGVRQPQHF NA TRBV19 NA TRBJ1-5
TGTGCCAGCAGCCAGGGGGCCTTGAGCTCTGGAAACACCATATATTTT CASSQGALSSGNTIYF TRBD1 TRBV5-4 NA TRBJ1-3
TGTGCCAGCACCGCCGACTATAACTATGGCTACACCTTC CASTADYNYGYTF NA TRBV12-3/TRBV12-4 NA TRBJ1-2
TGTGCCAGCAGGCGAGCGCCCGGGGAGCTGTTTTTT CASRRAPGELFF NA TRBV11-2 NA TRBJ2-2
TGTGCCAGCAGTGAGGGACAGGGGGCGAGGGAGACCCAGTACTTC CASSEGQGARETQYF TRBD1 TRBV6-1 NA TRBJ2-5
TGTGCCAGCAGTTTATCCCCAGGCTTCTACGAGCAGTACTTC CASSLSPGFYEQYF NA TRBV27 once TRBJ2-7
TGCGCCAGCAGTGAGTCGGCCGATGGTGAGCAGTACTTC CASSESADGEQYF NA TRBV10-1 NA TRBJ2-7
TGTGCCACCAGCGGATCAGGGGTCTGGCAGTACTTC CATSGSGVWQYF NA TRBV15 NA TRBJ2-7
TGTGCCAGCAGTGAATACCCAGGGGGCTCCTACGAGCAGTACTTC CASSEYPGGSYEQYF TRBD1 TRBV6-1 NA TRBJ2-7
TGTGCCAGCAGAGGGACGAGCGGGGTGCAGGGTACGCAGTATTTT CASRGTSGVQGTQYF TRBD2 TRBV2 NA TRBJ2-3
TGTGCCAGCAGCCGACTCGGGACAGCGAACACCGGGGAGCTGTTTTTT CASSRLGTANTGELFF TRBD1 TRBV9 NA TRBJ2-2
TGTGCCAGCTCACCCCGGGGGGACAGGGGGCAAGGCTACACCTTC CASSPRGDRGQGYTF TRBD1 TRBV7-3 NA TRBJ1-2
TGCGCCAGCAGAGGAGTCACCTCCACAGATACGCAGTATTTT CASRGVTSTDTQYF NA TRBV5-1 once TRBJ2-3
TGTGCCAGCAGCGTATATACAGGGGGTGCTGGAGGAAACACCATATATTTT CASSVYTGGAGGNTIYF TRBD1 TRBV9 NA TRBJ1-3
TGTGCCATCCCGGGGAGGAGCTCCTACGAGCAGTACTTC CAIPGRSSYEQYF NA TRBV11-2 NA TRBJ2-7
TGTGCCAGCAGCTCCACCGGGAGGGGAAACACCATATATTTT CASSSTGRGNTIYF NA TRBV11-2 NA TRBJ1-3
TGTGCCAGCAGCTTACGGTACCGGGATGAGCAGTTCTTC CASSLRYRDEQFF NA TRBV7-8 NA TRBJ2-1
TGTGCCAGCAGCTTCGGCGAGAGACACGGATCCGGGGAGCTGTTTTTT CASSFGERHGSGELFF NA TRBV11-3 NA TRBJ2-2
TGTGCCAGCAGGGGGTCAGGGTTGGTGGGAGAGACCCAGTACTTC CASRGSGLVGETQYF NA TRBV27 NA TRBJ2-5
TGTGCCAGTAGTATAGATGGACACACCGAGACCCAGTACTTC CASSIDGHTETQYF NA TRBV19 once TRBJ2-5
TGCAGCGTTGCCCCAAGGCAGGGGGCAGGGGGCTACACCTTC CSVAPRQGAGGYTF TRBD1 TRBV29-1 NA TRBJ1-2
TGTGCCAGTAGGACAGGGCTAGGTGGCTACACCTTC CASRTGLGGYTF TRBD1 TRBV19 once TRBJ1-2
TGTGCCAGCAGCTTTGGTCGGGGGGATAGCACAGATACGCAGTATTTT CASSFGRGDSTDTQYF TRBD2 TRBV5-6 NA TRBJ2-3
TGTGCCAGCAGTTATAGCGGGGGGGTATCCTACAATGAGCAGTTCTTC CASSYSGGVSYNEQFF TRBD2 TRBV2 NA TRBJ2-1
TGTGCCAGCAGCCCAAATTGGGGCGGGAGCTCCTACAATGAGCAGTTCTTC CASSPNWGGSSYNEQFF TRBD2 TRBV11-2 NA TRBJ2-1
TGCAGCGTGGGGTCTAGCGGGCTGCTCCACGAGCAGTACTTC CSVGSSGLLHEQYF TRBD2 TRBV29-1 NA TRBJ2-7
TGTGCCAGCGTAGGAAACAGAGTCTCAAACATTCAGTACTTC CASVGNRVSNIQYF NA TRBV18 NA TRBJ2-4
TGTGCCAGTAGTCCGTGGGGGCGGGGGTTCACAGATACGCAGTATTTT CASSPWGRGFTDTQYF NA TRBV19 NA TRBJ2-3
TGTGCCAAACTTCAGGACATGAACACTGAAGCTTTCTTT CAKLQDMNTEAFF NA TRBV2 NA TRBJ1-1
TGTGCCAGTACCCCAGGACAGGGGGCGAGCTACACCTTC CASTPGQGASYTF TRBD1 TRBV19 NA TRBJ1-2
TGTGCCATCAGTGAGTCTTGGCAGGGGGAGCAGTACTTC CAISESWQGEQYF NA TRBV10-3 NA TRBJ2-7
TGCGCCAGCAGCCAAGGGGAGGAGAAGAACACTGAAGCTTTCTTT CASSQGEEKNTEAFF NA TRBV4-3 NA TRBJ1-1
TGTGCCAGCAGCTCCCGTTACTCTGAAAAACTGTTTTTT CASSSRYSEKLFF NA TRBV7-9 once TRBJ1-4
TGTGCCAGCAGCCAAGGCGGGCCTAACTATGGCTACACCTTC CASSQGGPNYGYTF NA TRBV3-1/TRBV3-2 NA TRBJ1-2
TGTGCCAGCAGTGAAAGCCCTATCCCCGGAAACACCATATATTTT CASSESPIPGNTIYF NA TRBV6-1 NA TRBJ1-3
TGCGCCAGCAGCCTAACTAGCACAGATACGCAGTATTTT CASSLTSTDTQYF NA TRBV4-1 NA TRBJ2-3
TGCGCCAGCAGCGCCAGGGTCGGGGGCACTGAAGCTTTCTTT CASSARVGGTEAFF NA TRBV5-1 NA TRBJ1-1
TGTGCCAGTAGTTTCCGACAGGGGGCCGGCTATGGCTACACCTTC CASSFRQGAGYGYTF TRBD1 TRBV19 few TRBJ1-2
TGTGCCAGTACCCAGACAGGGAGGAACACTGAAGCTTTCTTT CASTQTGRNTEAFF TRBD1 TRBV19 NA TRBJ1-1
TGTGCCAGCAGCCGCGGGACAGGGGACTACGAGCAGTACTTC CASSRGTGDYEQYF TRBD1 TRBV11-3 NA TRBJ2-7
TGTGCCAGCTCACCCTGGCAGTACACTGAAGCTTTCTTT CASSPWQYTEAFF NA TRBV18 NA TRBJ1-1
TGTGCCACTACAGGGGCGAGTTACACCGGGGAGCTGTTTTTT CATTGASYTGELFF TRBD1 TRBV7-7 NA TRBJ2-2
TGTGCCAGCAGCCAGGGGCGTAGACAGGAGACCCAGTACTTC CASSQGRRQETQYF NA TRBV3-1/TRBV3-2 NA TRBJ2-5
TGTGCTAGTGGCCCAGGGGGATACTCCTACAATGAGCAGTTCTTC CASGPGGYSYNEQFF TRBD1 TRBV12-5 once TRBJ2-1
TGTGCCAGCAGCCAAGTCGGGGAGAACGGCTACACCTTC CASSQVGENGYTF NA TRBV3-1/TRBV3-2 NA TRBJ1-2
TGTGCCAGCAGCTTTCCGCTAGGTGTAGAGCAGTACTTC CASSFPLGVEQYF NA TRBV11-2 NA TRBJ2-7
TGTGCCAGCTCACCACCGGGACAGGGCGGAGAGACCCAGTACTTC CASSPPGQGGETQYF TRBD1 TRBV18 NA TRBJ2-5